These 11 T cell receptor beta chains were all obtained from the same sample, sequenced in a study of Ad26.COV2.S vaccination and SARS-CoV-2 variants. Measured with immunoSEQ multiplex PCR; TCRdb has only the in-frame clones, and not every one. Among a few hundred thousand clones, 80% to 90% were seen once, and the ten largest hold roughly 7.4%. Treatment described: some 20 received Ad26.COV2.S at low or high dose, single or two shots; 5 received placebo; per-sample allocation not given. Sampling was done on day 63 after the first vaccine or placebo injection. The sequencing here drew on peripheral blood, taken in a trial of Ad26.COV2.S vaccine versus placebo. The receptor source for this set is a person aged 18 to 65 who received the Ad26.COV2.S COVID-19 vaccine or a placebo.

This chain links TRBV18 with TRBJ2-7; D unresolved. Trimming removed 6 bases from V and 4 bases from J, with 13 bases in between. The germline CDR1 and CDR2 sequences are KGHSH and LQKENI. This CDR3 has 13 residues. The DNA of the CDR3 is TGTGCCAGCTCCTCAGATCGGTTTTACGAGCAGTACTTC. It codes for CASSSDRFYEQYF.

This chain joins TRBV2 and TRBJ1-5, with TRBD1 matching over 7 bases. V lost 4 bases and J lost 2; bases outside the gene matches: 5. This CDR3 is built from 15 residues. CDR1 and CDR2 from the germline V gene are SNHLY and FYNNEI. Here the CDR3 DNA reads TGTGCCAGCAGTGTTGACAGGGTTGGCAATCAGCCCCAGCATTTT. Translated, it gives CASSVDRVGNQPQHF. Combining the CDR3 with reference TRBV2 and TRBJ1-5 gives the whole variable domain EPEVTQTPSHQVTQMGQEVILRCVPISNHLYFYWYRQILGQKVEFLVSFYNNEISEKSEIFDDQFSVERPDGSNFTLKIRSTKLEDSAMYFCASSVDRVGNQPQHFGDGTRLSIL.

Only one count was recorded for this clone. This sequence joins TRBV7-3 and TRBJ1-2; D is perhaps TRBD1 (5 bases). This CDR3 is 13 amino acids long. Trimming took off 0 bases at V and 12 bases at J, with 14 bases between the two ends. Germline lookup yields CDR1 SGHTA and CDR2 FQGTGA. The CDR3 DNA reads as TGTGCCAGCAGCTTAACGATAGGGGCCCCTCACACCTTC. Translating it yields CASSLTIGAPHTF.

The chain carries TRBV19 and TRBJ1-2; maybe TRBD1 (5 bases). The CDR3 loop spans 13 amino acids. The V and J ends lost 6 bases and 2 bases respectively, with 10 bases between them. Germline V CDR1 and CDR2: LNHDA, SQIVND (reference sequence). CDR3 nucleotides: TGTGCCAGTAGGTGGGGGGGGAACTATGGCTACACCTTC. This translates into CASRWGGNYGYTF.

This clone was observed a single time. This rearrangement joins TRBV27 to TRBJ2-1, with 10 bases lining up with TRBD2. The ends lost 8 bases at V and 6 bases at J; junction bases unmatched: 7. The CDR3 spans 14 residues. Germline lookup yields CDR1 MNHEY and CDR2 SMNVEV (reference sequence). The CDR3 coding sequence is TGTGCCAGCGGAGGACTAGCGGAAGGCAATGAGCAGTTCTTC. It yields the protein CASGGLAEGNEQFF.

The chain couples TRBV30 to TRBJ2-3; a possible D gene is TRBD2 (5 bases). CDR1 GTSNPN and CDR2 SVGIG come from the germline V gene (reference sequence). The ends were cut back, 4 bases at V and 0 bases at J, with 14 bases in the middle. This CDR3 region has 15 residues. The CDR3 coding sequence is TGTGCCTGGATGTACGGCGGGCTCAGCACAGATACGCAGTATTTT. It yields the protein CAWMYGGLSTDTQYF.

The V and J genes are TRBV11-2 and TRBJ2-7; D not certain. V was pared by 8 bases and J by 3 bases, with 20 bases between. Germline V gene sequence: CDR1 SGHAT, CDR2 FQNNGV. This CDR3 comprises 15 residues. The CDR3 loop is CASLSSFSSGYEQYF. The CDR3 region has the DNA TGTGCCAGCCTCTCCTCTTTTTCCTCGGGCTACGAGCAGTACTTC.

The V and J genes are TRBV11-2 and TRBJ1-2; possibly TRBD1 for D (5 bases). Trimming shortened V by 0 bases and J by 7 bases, and 6 bases separated the two germline ends. The length of the CDR3 is 12 residues. Germline V gene lookup returns CDR1 SGHAT and CDR2 FQNNGV. The CDR3 reads CASSLEGAGYTF. The CDR3 DNA follows: TGTGCCAGCAGCTTAGAAGGGGCTGGCTACACCTTC.

The V gene is TRBV4-1, the J gene TRBJ2-3; possibly TRBD1 for D (5 bases). The length of the CDR3 is 16 residues. Trimming removed 0 bases from V and 5 bases from J, with 15 bases in between. The germline gives CDR1 MGHRA, CDR2 YSYEKL. The CDR3 DNA sequence: TGCGCCAGCAGCCAAGACTGGCCAGGGTCATTAGATACGCAGTATTTT. Encoded protein: CASSQDWPGSLDTQYF.

This chain links TRBV2 with TRBJ2-5; D call uncertain. Germline V gives CDR1 SNHLY, CDR2 FYNNEI. The V and J ends lost 4 bases and 4 bases respectively, with 10 bases between them. The CDR3 covers 13 residues. The DNA of the CDR3 is TGTGCCAGCAGTGCGTTAGCACGAGAGACCCAGTACTTC. It encodes CASSALARETQYF.

The chain links TRBV2 to TRBJ2-3, with D possibly TRBD1 on 6 matching bases. CDR3 length: 15 residues. The germline gives CDR1 SNHLY, CDR2 FYNNEI. V was cut by 1 base and J by 9 bases, with 17 bases left in between. CDR3 sequence (DNA): TGTGCCAGCAGTGAAGAGACAGGTAGGGCAAGGACGCAGTATTTT. It is translated as CASSEETGRARTQYF.